Sequencing of this TCR beta chain was carried out in a study of CD8+ T cells in alopecia areata. Study background: Treated patients received oral tofacitinib, 5 to 10 mg twice daily. Points from the study as a whole: Researchers report lesional scalp, most notably alopecia totalis/universalis, outstripped normal scalp in clonality. When scalp samples are sequenced, resident alphabeta T cells of normal skin are also captured.

Note on this clone: What it binds is not known.

Lesional scalp tissue (obtained by punch biopsy) and peripheral blood were collected from alopecia areata patients. Extraction of RNA preceded its reverse transcription into cDNA, which served as the sequencing template. Repertoires were generated with immunoSEQ multiplex PCR, while TCRdb's copy carries only in-frame clones and drops some. Of about 160,000 clones in the sample, around 87% were seen once. Trimming removed 6 bases at V and 3 bases at J, with 18 bases between. The CDR3 has 16 amino acids. The germline gives CDR1 SEHNR, CDR2 FQNEAQ (reference sequence). The V gene is TRBV7-9, the J gene TRBJ2-1; D might be TRBD2 (5 bases). This TCR was sampled from a human donor with alopecia areata. The sample consisted of CD8+ T cells sorted from blood, taken at week 0. The CDR3 loop reads CASSQGAEALYNEQFF. For the CDR3, the DNA is TGTGCCAGCAGTCAAGGAGCGGAGGCCCTCTACAATGAGCAGTTCTTC.